Sequencing of this TCR beta chain was carried out in a study of breast tumors, draining lymph nodes, adjacent tissues. Study-level points and caveats: That most tumor T cells come from lymph nodes remained unproven.

This clonotype was counted ten times or more. What it binds is not known. The CDR3 is 13 residues long. Germline values: CDR1 ENHRY, CDR2 SYGVKD. V lost 10 bases and J 2 bases, leaving 15 bases between the germline ends. Samples came from axillary lymph nodes draining the breast cancer. One entry per CDR3 protein results from TCRdb running MiXCR on the multiplex PCR reads. This sample has about 230,000 distinct CDR3 sequences, with 32% found just once. This receptor was taken from a female donor with breast cancer. Some clones in this sample may be carry-over from other donors' samples. Sequencing used axillary lymph node tissue. The chain has TRBV10-3 and TRBJ2-7; D gene ambiguous. The CDR3 sequence is CATAREDPYEQYF. CDR3 in DNA: TGTGCCACAGCTAGGGAAGATCCCTACGAGCAGTACTTC.